This TCR beta chain is from a study of cytomegalovirus exposure and HLA in healthy donors. J gave up 4 bases and V 3 bases, and 13 bases lay outside the gene matches. Germline CDR1 and CDR2: GTSNPN and SVGIG (reference sequence). The CDR3 contains 16 residues. A multiplex PCR was run with 60 Vbeta primers and 13 Jbeta primers. Libraries were prepared by immunoSEQ multiplex PCR; TCRdb keeps only in-frame clonotypes and omits some of them. The sample shows some 160,000 clones, about 78% of them seen only once. The chain couples TRBV30 to TRBJ2-5, with TRBD2 matching 8 bases. The sequenced sample consisted of PBMCs. The origin of this receptor is a male donor in good health and CMV-seronegative. In DNA, the CDR3 is TGTGCCTGGAGCCAGACGTCGGTAGCGGGACGAGAGACCCAGTACTTC. It yields the protein CAWSQTSVAGRETQYF.